This T cell receptor (beta chain) emerged from a study of blood T cell repertoires in COVID-19. TCRdb's table, derived via immunoSEQ multiplex PCR, lists solely in-frame clones and lacks some. Among under 350,000 clones, 86% were seen once, and the ten largest hold approximately 4%. The V gene lost 1 base and the J gene lost 3 bases, with 11 bases spanning the gap. Germline V gene sequence: CDR1 SGHTA, CDR2 FQGTGA. The CDR3 length is 15 residues. This clone appeared a single time. Other nucleotide sequences in the sample specify the same CDR3. This chain connects TRBV7-3 to TRBJ2-3; D gene uncertain. The receptor's source is a man aged 18 to 29 with active or convalescent COVID-19. Specimen: peripheral blood. CDR3 in DNA: TGTGCCAGCAGCTTAATTGGCGGTGGGACAGATACGCAGTATTTT. Translation: CASSLIGGGTDTQYF.